Each of the 22 T cell receptor beta chains below was sequenced from the same sample in a study of T-cell memory formation after mild COVID-19. TCRdb fed the 5' RACE reads into MiXCR, producing one record per CDR3 protein. The sample comprises 400,000 to 500,000 distinct CDR3 sequences, about 20% of which are singletons, and roughly 8.4% rests with the top ten. Sequencing was done on a sample of PBMCs or a T cell subset sorted from them (not recorded which). All receptors come from an adult woman who had mild COVID-19 (a few samples of this study predate the infection). Cell type and time point are not known.

As regards this clonotype: At one of its ends the junction is not consistent with the germline gene, which may arise from a read error. The gene calls are TRBV12-3 or TRBV12-4 and TRBJ2-1; possible D gene TRBD2, 5 bases. The CDR3 runs 11 residues. The CDR3 sequence is CASSLAYFQFF. CDR3 in DNA: TGTGCCAGCAGTCTAGCCTACTTCCAGTTCTTC.

The DNA for the CDR3 is TGTGCCAGCAGCCCGGGGGGGCAGGGGGCAAACAATGAGCAGTTCTTC. Translation: CASSPGGQGANNEQFF. This chain connects TRBV5-4 to TRBJ2-1; D is perhaps TRBD1 or TRBD2 (8 bases each). V was clipped by 4 bases and J by 5 bases, with 19 bases between them. The CDR3 has 16 residues. The germline CDR1 and CDR2 sequences are SGHNT and YYREEE (reference sequence).

This clonotype has just a few counts. This chain links TRBV20-1 with TRBJ1-1; perhaps TRBD1 as D (5 bases). Germline CDR1 reads DFQATT; CDR2 reads SNEGSKA (reference sequence). The CDR3 sequence is 13 residues long. Deletions cut 5 bases from V and 1 base from J, with 11 bases between. The CDR3 is CSALGTANTEAFF. CDR3 coding DNA: TGCAGTGCTCTCGGGACGGCGAACACTGAAGCTTTCTTT.

Only a few counts were recorded for this clonotype. V gene TRBV12-3 or TRBV12-4 combines with J gene TRBJ2-1; 7 nucleotides match TRBD2. The trim removed 2 bases at V and 13 bases at J, leaving 5 bases unmatched. This CDR3 is built from 12 residues. CDR3: CASSLSAGDQFF. As DNA, the CDR3 is TGTGCCAGCAGTTTAAGCGCGGGGGACCAGTTCTTC.

There are a few counts of this clonotype. V is TRBV6-5 and J is TRBJ2-4; D might be TRBD1 (5 bases). The ends were cut back, 5 bases at V and 0 bases at J, with 23 bases in the middle. Germline V gene lookup returns CDR1 MNHEY and CDR2 SVGAGI. The CDR3 is 19 amino acids. CDR3 bases: TGTGCCAGCAGTCCGGCGGACACAGCCGCCCCTCTAGCCAAAAACATTCAGTACTTC. This gives the protein CASSPADTAAPLAKNIQYF.

J is TRBJ2-7 and V is TRBV11-1, with D possibly matching TRBD1 (6 bases). Germline CDR1 is SGHAT and CDR2 is FQDESV (reference sequence). The CDR3 totals 14 residues. V dropped 4 bases and J dropped 0 bases, with 10 bases sitting between them. DNA of the CDR3: TGTGCCAGCAGCTGGACAGACAGCTCCTACGAGCAGTACTTC. It is translated as CASSWTDSSYEQYF.

This clonotype was recorded a few times. The chain recombines TRBV20-1 with TRBJ1-1; unclear D gene. V was cut by 5 bases and J by 3 bases, with 13 bases left in between. In germline, CDR1 is DFQATT, CDR2 SNEGSKA (reference sequence). The CDR3 loop spans 13 amino acids. The CDR3 coding sequence is TGCAGTGCTGGCCGGGGAGTGGACACTGAAGCTTTCTTT. Its protein product is CSAGRGVDTEAFF.

The gene calls are TRBV5-5 and TRBJ1-5, with TRBD1 matching over 10 bases. The CDR3 covers 14 residues. Germline V gene data show CDR1 as SGHKS and CDR2 as YYEKEE (reference sequence). After removal of 5 bases from V and 6 bases from J, the junction contained 5 bases not matched to a gene. DNA of the CDR3: TGTGCCAGCAGTCGGACAGGGGGGGCTCAGCCCCAGCATTTT. Its translation is CASSRTGGAQPQHF.

This clonotype has a handful of counts. The chain has TRBV4-2 and TRBJ2-6; D unclear. Germline V gene lookup returns CDR1 LGHNA and CDR2 YNFKEQ. V was shortened by 0 bases and J by 2 bases, with 8 bases between the two germline ends. The CDR3 has 16 amino acids. The CDR3 protein is CASSQDATPGANVLTF. In DNA, the CDR3 is TGTGCCAGCAGCCAAGACGCGACACCTGGGGCCAACGTCCTGACTTTC.

In this sample, this clonotype turned up a few times. The chain is built from TRBV6-6 and TRBJ1-1; 9 bases are shared with TRBD1. CDR3 length: 15 amino acids. CDR1 is MNHNY, CDR2 SVGAGI, per germline (reference sequence). V lost 1 base and J lost 5; bases outside the gene matches: 5. The CDR3 spells CASSYYTGGQTEAFF. The CDR3 bases are TGTGCCAGCAGTTACTACACAGGGGGCCAGACTGAAGCTTTCTTT.

This clonotype occurred a few times. CDR3 bases: TGTGCCAGCAGTTACAGGGGCTACATGAACACTGAAGCTTTCTTT. This gives the protein CASSYRGYMNTEAFF. V usage is TRBV6-5 and J usage is TRBJ1-1; possible D gene TRBD1, 5 bases. V lost 2 bases, J lost 0 bases, and 10 bases lay in between. Germline CDR1 reads MNHEY; CDR2 reads SVGAGI. There are 15 residues in the CDR3.

This clonotype was recorded at least ten times. The rearrangement links TRBV29-1 to TRBJ2-7, with 8 bases aligning to TRBD2. The ends lost 2 bases at V and 1 base at J; junction bases unmatched: 4. Germline lookup yields CDR1 SQVTM and CDR2 ANQGSEA. The CDR3 spans 14 residues. The CDR3 protein is CSVELPGGSYEQYF. CDR3 DNA sequence: TGCAGCGTTGAACTCCCGGGAGGGTCCTACGAGCAGTACTTC.

This chain uses TRBV24-1 with TRBJ1-2; 10 bases agree with TRBD1. V lost 7 bases, J lost 6 bases, and 10 bases stayed unmatched. The germline V gene has CDR1 KGHDR and CDR2 SFDVKD. CDR3 length: 15 amino acids. DNA for the CDR3: TGTGCCACCAGCACCCAAGACAGGGGGCTTAATGGCTACACCTTC. Translating it yields CATSTQDRGLNGYTF.

The chain links TRBV7-8 to TRBJ2-1; 12 bases are a match to TRBD2. This CDR3 is 18 amino acids long. With V trimmed by 5 bases and J by 0 bases, 8 bases remained unmatched. Per germline, CDR1 SGHVS and CDR2 FQNEAQ. CDR3 protein: CASSIGGLAGYSYNEQFF. The CDR3 DNA is TGTGCCAGCAGCATAGGGGGACTAGCGGGTTACTCCTACAATGAGCAGTTCTTC.

Only a few counts were recorded for this clonotype. The chain couples TRBV10-3 to TRBJ2-1, with 14 bases fitting TRBD2. The trim removed 0 bases at V and 7 bases at J, leaving 8 bases unmatched. The CDR3 contains 18 residues. Germline values: CDR1 ENHRY, CDR2 SYGVKD. The CDR3 nucleotides read TGTGCCATCAGTGAGTCGAAGACTAGCGGGGGGGTTCGGAATGAGCAGTTCTTC. It yields the protein CAISESKTSGGVRNEQFF.

This clonotype was detected a few times. The chain recombines TRBV27 with TRBJ1-2; D might be TRBD1 (6 bases). Trimming removed 4 bases from V and 3 bases from J, with 15 bases in between. Germline CDR1 reads MNHEY; CDR2 reads SMNVEV (reference sequence). The CDR3 runs 15 residues. The CDR3 DNA reads TGTGCCAGCAGTTCCGTGAGGGGGAGGGACTATGGCTACACCTTC. Translated: CASSSVRGRDYGYTF.

This clonotype has just a few counts. This chain links TRBV6-1 with TRBJ2-1; possibly TRBD1 or TRBD2 for D (5 bases each). Germline loops: CDR1 MNHNS, CDR2 SASEGT. V lost 6 bases to trimming and J lost 14 bases, with 17 bases between them. The CDR3 consists of 12 residues. CDR3 amino acids: CASSERGGLKFF. In nucleotides, the CDR3 is TGTGCCAGCAGCGAAAGGGGCGGGTTGAAGTTCTTC.

The chain combines TRBV9 with TRBJ1-1; tentatively, D is TRBD1 (5 bases). CDR1 SGDLS and CDR2 YYNGEE come from the germline V gene. V lost 2 bases and J 1 base, leaving 12 bases between the germline ends. The CDR3 consists of 15 residues. The CDR3 loop reads CASSVETAPNTEAFF. The CDR3 coding sequence is TGTGCCAGCAGCGTCGAGACAGCCCCGAACACTGAAGCTTTCTTT.

This chain joins TRBV12-3 or TRBV12-4 and TRBJ1-5, with D unclear. CDR3 size: 15 residues. V was shortened by 6 bases and J by 0 bases, with 12 bases between the two germline ends. CDR3 nucleotide sequence: TGTGCCAGCAGGATAGCAGGTTATAGCAATCAGCCCCAGCATTTT. Translating it yields CASRIAGYSNQPQHF.

The V call is TRBV5-8, the J call TRBJ2-5, with D possibly matching TRBD1 (6 bases). The CDR3 is 15 residues long. V was clipped by 2 bases and J by 1 base, with 12 bases between them. CDR1 SGHTS and CDR2 YDEGEE come from the germline V gene. The CDR3 coding sequence is TGTGCCAGCAGCTTCAGGACAGCGTCCCAAGAGACCCAGTACTTC. It translates to CASSFRTASQETQYF. Full variable domain (outside the CDR3, taken from reference TRBV5-8 and TRBJ2-5): EAGVTQSPTHLIKTRGQQATLRCSPISGHTSVYWYQQALGLGLQFLLWYDEGEERNRGNFPPRFSGRQFPNYSSELNVNALELEDSALYLCASSFRTASQETQYFGPGTRLLVL.

The CDR3 nucleotides read TGTGCCAGCAGCGTGGCGGACAGCCATTCACCCCTCCACTTT. Protein sequence: CASSVADSHSPLHF. V usage is TRBV9 and J usage is TRBJ1-6, with TRBD1 as a possible D gene (6 bases). Trimming shortened V by 2 bases and J by 8 bases, and 11 bases separated the two germline ends. The CDR3 sequence is 14 residues long. In germline, CDR1 is SGDLS, CDR2 YYNGEE. Based on the CDR3 plus reference TRBV9 and TRBJ1-6, the full variable domain is DSGVTQTPKHLITATGQRVTLRCSPRSGDLSVYWYQQSLDQGLQFLIQYYNGEERAKGNILERFSAQQFPDLHSELNLSSLELGDSALYFCASSVADSHSPLHFGNGTRLTVT.

CDR3 residues: CASSVARDTEAFF. CDR3 nucleotides: TGTGCCAGCAGCGTAGCCAGGGACACTGAAGCTTTCTTT. The chain joins TRBV9 to TRBJ1-1; D possibly corresponds to TRBD1 (5 bases). This CDR3 has 13 amino acids. Trimming left V 0 bases short and J 3 bases short, with 6 bases between. Germline V gene sequence: CDR1 SGDLS, CDR2 YYNGEE.